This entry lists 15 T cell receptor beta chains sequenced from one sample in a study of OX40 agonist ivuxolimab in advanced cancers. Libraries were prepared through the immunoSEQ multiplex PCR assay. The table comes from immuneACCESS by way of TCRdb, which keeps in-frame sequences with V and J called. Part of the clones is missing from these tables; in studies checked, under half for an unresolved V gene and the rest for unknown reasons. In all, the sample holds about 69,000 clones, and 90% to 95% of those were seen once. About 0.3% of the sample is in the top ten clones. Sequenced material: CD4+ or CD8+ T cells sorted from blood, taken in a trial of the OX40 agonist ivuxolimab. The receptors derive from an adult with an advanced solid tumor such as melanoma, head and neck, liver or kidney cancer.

The CDR3 DNA follows: TGTGCCAGCAGCAAAGCGAGAAGGGGGCCATCCTACGAGCAGTACTTC. This encodes CASSKARRGPSYEQYF. This sequence joins TRBV21-1 and TRBJ2-7; no check of the table's D call, TRBD1, against the DNA was made. TRBV21-1 has pseudogene status. The CDR3 is made up of 16 amino acids.

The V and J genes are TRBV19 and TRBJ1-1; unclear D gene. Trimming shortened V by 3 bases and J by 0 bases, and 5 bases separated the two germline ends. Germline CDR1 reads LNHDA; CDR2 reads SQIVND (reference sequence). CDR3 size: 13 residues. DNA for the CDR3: TGTGCCAGTAGTATCGTCTTGAACACTGAAGCTTTCTTT. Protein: CASSIVLNTEAFF.

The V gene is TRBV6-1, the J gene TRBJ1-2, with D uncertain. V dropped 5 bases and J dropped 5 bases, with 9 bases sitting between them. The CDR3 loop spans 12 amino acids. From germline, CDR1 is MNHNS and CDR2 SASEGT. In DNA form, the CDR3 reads TGTGCCAGCAGTCAAGAGACGTATGGCTACACCTTC. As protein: CASSQETYGYTF.

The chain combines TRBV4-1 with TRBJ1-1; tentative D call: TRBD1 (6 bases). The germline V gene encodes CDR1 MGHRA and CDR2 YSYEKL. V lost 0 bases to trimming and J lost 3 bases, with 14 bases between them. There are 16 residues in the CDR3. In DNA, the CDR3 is TGCGCCAGCAGCCAAGATTATCAGGGGTTGTACACTGAAGCTTTCTTT. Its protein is CASSQDYQGLYTEAFF.

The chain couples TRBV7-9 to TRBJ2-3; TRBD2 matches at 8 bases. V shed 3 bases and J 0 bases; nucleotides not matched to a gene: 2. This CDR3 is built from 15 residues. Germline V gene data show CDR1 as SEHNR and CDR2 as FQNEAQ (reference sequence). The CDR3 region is CASSFSGSSTDTQYF. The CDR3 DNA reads TGTGCCAGCAGCTTCAGCGGGAGCAGCACAGATACGCAGTATTTT.

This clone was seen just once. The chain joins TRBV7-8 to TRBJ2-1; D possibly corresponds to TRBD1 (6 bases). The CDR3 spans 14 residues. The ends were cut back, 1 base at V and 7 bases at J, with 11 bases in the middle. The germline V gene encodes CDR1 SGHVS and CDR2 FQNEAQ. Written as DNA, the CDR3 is TGTGCCAGCAGCTTAGGAGGACAGTTGAATGAGCAGTTCTTC. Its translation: CASSLGGQLNEQFF.

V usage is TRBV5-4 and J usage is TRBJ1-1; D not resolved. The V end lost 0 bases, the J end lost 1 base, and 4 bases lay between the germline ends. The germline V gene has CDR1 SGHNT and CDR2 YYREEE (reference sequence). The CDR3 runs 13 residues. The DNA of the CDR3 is TGTGCCAGCAGCTTGGACAAGAACACTGAAGCTTTCTTT. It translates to CASSLDKNTEAFF.

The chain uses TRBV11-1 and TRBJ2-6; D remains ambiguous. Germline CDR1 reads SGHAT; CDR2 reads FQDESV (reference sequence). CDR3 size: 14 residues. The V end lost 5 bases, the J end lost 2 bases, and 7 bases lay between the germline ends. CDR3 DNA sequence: TGTGCCAGCAGCCTCGGACCTGGGGCCAACGTCCTGACTTTC. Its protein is CASSLGPGANVLTF. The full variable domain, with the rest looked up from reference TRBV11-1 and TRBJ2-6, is EAEVAQSPRYKITEKSQAVAFWCDPISGHATLYWYRQILGQGPELLVQFQDESVVDDSQLPKDRFSAERLKGVDSTLKIQPAELGDSAMYLCASSLGPGANVLTFGAGSRLTVL.

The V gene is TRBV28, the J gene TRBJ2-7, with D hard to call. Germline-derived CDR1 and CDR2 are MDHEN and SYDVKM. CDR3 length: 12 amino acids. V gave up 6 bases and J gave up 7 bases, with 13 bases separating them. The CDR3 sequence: CASSPRHGEQYF. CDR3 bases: TGTGCCAGCAGCCCTAGACACGGGGAGCAGTACTTC.

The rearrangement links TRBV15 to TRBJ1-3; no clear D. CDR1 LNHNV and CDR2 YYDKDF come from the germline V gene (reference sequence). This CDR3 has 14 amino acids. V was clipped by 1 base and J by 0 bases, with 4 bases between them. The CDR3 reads CATSRGVSGNTIYF. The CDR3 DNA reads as TGTGCCACCAGCAGAGGGGTCTCTGGAAACACCATATATTTT.

CDR3 protein: CASSVDQHRTDTQYF. In DNA, the CDR3 is TGTGCCAGCAGCGTAGATCAACATCGCACAGATACGCAGTATTTT. The V call is TRBV9, the J call TRBJ2-3; D is undetermined. V lost 0 bases and J lost 1, with 9 bases in between. The germline V gene has CDR1 SGDLS and CDR2 YYNGEE. This CDR3 spans 15 amino acids.

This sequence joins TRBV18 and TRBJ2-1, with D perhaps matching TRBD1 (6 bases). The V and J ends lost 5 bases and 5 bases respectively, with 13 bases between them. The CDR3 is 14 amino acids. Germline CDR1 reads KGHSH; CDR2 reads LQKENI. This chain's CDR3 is CASSAKDSDNEQFF. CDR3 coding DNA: TGTGCCAGCTCAGCTAAGGACAGCGACAATGAGCAGTTCTTC.

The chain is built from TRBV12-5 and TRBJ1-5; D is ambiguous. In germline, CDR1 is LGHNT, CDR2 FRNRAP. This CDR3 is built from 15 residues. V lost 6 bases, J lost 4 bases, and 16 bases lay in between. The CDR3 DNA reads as TGTGCTAGTGGCAAACCCGGACCGCTGAATCAGCCCCAGCATTTT. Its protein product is CASGKPGPLNQPQHF.

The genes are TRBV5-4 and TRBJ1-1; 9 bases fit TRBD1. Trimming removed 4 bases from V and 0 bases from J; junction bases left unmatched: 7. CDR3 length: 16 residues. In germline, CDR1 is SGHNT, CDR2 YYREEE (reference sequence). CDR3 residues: CASSRGGQGMNTEAFF. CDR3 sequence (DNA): TGTGCCAGCAGCAGGGGAGGACAGGGGATGAACACTGAAGCTTTCTTT.

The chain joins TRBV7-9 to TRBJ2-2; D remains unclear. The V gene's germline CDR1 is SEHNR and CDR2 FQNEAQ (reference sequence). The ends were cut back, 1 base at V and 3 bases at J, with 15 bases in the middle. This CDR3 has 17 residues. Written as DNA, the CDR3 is TGTGCCAGCAGCTTAGACACACAGTTTGGGCACACCGGGGAGCTGTTTTTT. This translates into CASSLDTQFGHTGELFF.